A single sample gave rise to the 32 T cell receptor beta chains below, sequenced in a study of cytomegalovirus exposure and HLA in healthy donors. The PCR used 60 Vbeta and 13 Jbeta primers. Measured with immunoSEQ multiplex PCR; TCRdb has only the in-frame clones, and not every one. This sample has about 86,000 clones, with 60% to 80% found just once. Sequencing was done on a sample of PBMCs. The source is a man aged 55 to 70 in good health and CMV-seronegative.

The V and J genes are TRBV21-1 and TRBJ2-7; no DNA check was done on the table's D call, TRBD1. TRBV21-1 counts as a pseudogene. This CDR3 region has 16 residues. The CDR3 region is CASSKKGQGLNYEQYF. CDR3 sequence (DNA): TGTGCCAGCAGCAAAAAGGGACAGGGACTTAACTACGAGCAGTACTTC.

The CDR3 DNA reads TGTGCCAGCAGTTACTCCCTGGCGGGGGCCCCAGATACGCAGTATTTT. Translation: CASSYSLAGAPDTQYF. The rearrangement joins TRBV6-5 to TRBJ2-3; tentatively, D is TRBD2 (7 bases). The V gene lost 0 bases and the J gene lost 4 bases, with 14 bases spanning the gap. The CDR3 is 16 residues long. Germline V gene data show CDR1 as MNHEY and CDR2 as SVGAGI.

This clone was detected only a few times. The chain is built from TRBV18 and TRBJ2-5; D gene unclear. The CDR3 is 12 residues long. The V end was cut by 8 bases, the J end by 5 bases, with 12 bases between. Germline CDR1 is KGHSH and CDR2 is LQKENI. The CDR3 coding sequence is TGTGCCAGCGCAGATTATCAGGAGACCCAGTACTTC. Translation: CASADYQETQYF.

The chain links TRBV7-9 to TRBJ2-7; 9 nucleotides match TRBD1. Trimming removed 5 bases from V and 3 bases from J; junction bases left unmatched: 5. Germline V gives CDR1 SEHNR, CDR2 FQNEAQ (reference sequence). CDR3 length equals 14 residues. The CDR3, as DNA: TGTGCCAGCAGCCCCGGGACAGGGTTCTACGAGCAGTACTTC. This encodes CASSPGTGFYEQYF.

This CDR3 is CASSLGQQETQYF. The CDR3 DNA reads as TGTGCCAGCTCACTGGGACAGCAAGAGACCCAGTACTTC. The chain combines TRBV18 with TRBJ2-5, with 7 nucleotides matching TRBD1. The V segment lost 4 bases and the J segment 2 bases; nucleotides outside the gene matches: 1. This CDR3 has 13 residues. Germline V gene lookup returns CDR1 KGHSH and CDR2 LQKENI.

The chain carries TRBV29-1 and TRBJ1-1, with 7 positions matching TRBD1. The germline V gene has CDR1 SQVTM and CDR2 ANQGSEA. V trimming: 3 bases; J trimming: 11 bases; junction bases outside the gene matches: 6. This CDR3 is built from 11 residues. CDR3 in DNA: TGCAGCGTTGACCTGGGACAGAGGGCTTTCTTT. Its translation is CSVDLGQRAFF. The full variable domain, its missing parts supplied by reference TRBV29-1 and TRBJ1-1, is SAVISQKPSRDICQRGTSLTIQCQVDSQVTMMFWYRQQPGQSLTLIATANQGSEATYESGFVIDKFPISRPNLTFSTLTVSNMSPEDSSIYLCSVDLGQRAFFGQGTRLTVV.

The chain recombines TRBV5-4 with TRBJ2-2; D possibly corresponds to TRBD2 (7 bases). This CDR3 contains 16 residues. The V and J ends lost 0 bases and 0 bases respectively, with 9 bases between them. Germline assignment: CDR1 SGHNT and CDR2 YYREEE (reference sequence). The CDR3 DNA reads as TGTGCCAGCAGCTTGGGCGGGGGCGCGAACACCGGGGAGCTGTTTTTT. Protein product: CASSLGGGANTGELFF.

The rearrangement links TRBV7-9 to TRBJ1-3; 7 bases line up with TRBD1. V was pared by 8 bases and J by 0 bases, with 1 base of the junction left unmatched. The CDR3 is 13 residues long. The germline gives CDR1 SEHNR, CDR2 FQNEAQ (reference sequence). The DNA of the CDR3 is TGTGCCAGCCGACAGGGCTCTGGAAACACCATATATTTT. It translates to CASRQGSGNTIYF. The full variable domain, with the rest looked up from reference TRBV7-9 and TRBJ1-3, is DTGVSQNPRHKITKRGQNVTFRCDPISEHNRLYWYRQTLGQGPEFLTYFQNEAQLEKSRLLSDRFSAERPKGSFSTLEIQRTEQGDSAMYLCASRQGSGNTIYFGEGSWLTVV.

This rearrangement joins TRBV18 to TRBJ1-1, with 8 nucleotides matching TRBD1. Germline trimming cut 3 bases from V and 4 bases from J; bases unmatched to any gene: 7. Germline CDR1 KGHSH, CDR2 LQKENI. The CDR3 is 15 residues long. CDR3: CASSPVQGASTEAFF. The CDR3 nucleotides are TGTGCCAGCTCACCCGTGCAGGGGGCGAGCACTGAAGCTTTCTTT.

The CDR3 DNA is TGCGCCAGCAGCTCCACAGGGGGCCAGGAGGAAAAACTGTTTTTT. This translates into CASSSTGGQEEKLFF. The rearrangement uses TRBV5-1 and TRBJ1-4, with 9 bases lining up with TRBD1. This CDR3 region has 15 residues. The V gene end was trimmed by 3 bases and the J gene end by 8 bases; junction bases not matched to a gene: 8. Germline V gives CDR1 SGHRS, CDR2 YFSETQ.

The rearrangement uses TRBV18 and TRBJ1-1; 9 nucleotides align to TRBD1. The length of the CDR3 is 15 residues. V shed 5 bases and J 3 bases; nucleotides not matched to a gene: 7. Germline V gene lookup returns CDR1 KGHSH and CDR2 LQKENI. The CDR3 nucleotides read TGTGCCAGCTCAGTACAGGGGGCAGAGGACACTGAAGCTTTCTTT. Translated: CASSVQGAEDTEAFF. Complete variable domain (other parts from reference TRBV18 and TRBJ1-1): NAGVMQNPRHLVRRRGQEARLRCSPMKGHSHVYWYRQLPEEGLKFMVYLQKENIIDESGMPKERFSAEFPKEGPSILRIQQVVRGDSAAYFCASSVQGAEDTEAFFGQGTRLTVV.

V and J are TRBV19 and TRBJ1-1; 8 nucleotides align to TRBD1. Trimming cost V 3 bases and J 4 bases; bases outside gene matches: 4. Germline CDR1 reads LNHDA; CDR2 reads SQIVND (reference sequence). The CDR3 loop spans 14 amino acids. DNA of the CDR3: TGTGCCAGTAGTATTAGGACAGGGTCCACTGAAGCTTTCTTT. It translates to CASSIRTGSTEAFF.

The rearrangement joins TRBV5-4 to TRBJ2-1; D is unresolved. V shed 4 bases and J shed 4 bases, with 12 bases lying between them. The CDR3 sequence is 14 residues long. Germline CDR1 reads SGHNT; CDR2 reads YYREEE (reference sequence). The CDR3 DNA is TGTGCCAGCAGCCCAGACAACGCGTACAATGAGCAGTTCTTC. This gives the protein CASSPDNAYNEQFF.

This chain links TRBV5-4 with TRBJ1-3; 8 bases line up with TRBD1. CDR3 length: 16 amino acids. Germline CDR1 is SGHNT and CDR2 is YYREEE (reference sequence). V lost 0 bases and J lost 4; bases outside the gene matches: 6. The CDR3 sequence is CASSLAGRGPGNTIYF. The CDR3, as DNA: TGTGCCAGCAGCTTGGCCGGCAGGGGGCCAGGAAACACCATATATTTT.

The chain recombines TRBV9 with TRBJ1-1, with D possibly TRBD1 on 5 matching bases. Germline V gene lookup returns CDR1 SGDLS and CDR2 YYNGEE. The CDR3 has 15 amino acids. Trimming pared 1 base from V and 0 bases from J, leaving 10 bases between. The DNA for the CDR3 is TGTGCCAGCAGCGTACTGGGGGGAATGAACACTGAAGCTTTCTTT. It encodes CASSVLGGMNTEAFF. Using reference TRBV9 and TRBJ1-1 for the parts outside the CDR3, the full variable domain is DSGVTQTPKHLITATGQRVTLRCSPRSGDLSVYWYQQSLDQGLQFLIQYYNGEERAKGNILERFSAQQFPDLHSELNLSSLELGDSALYFCASSVLGGMNTEAFFGQGTRLTVV.

The chain is built from TRBV5-1 and TRBJ1-5; the D gene is possibly TRBD1 (6 bases). The CDR3 is 16 amino acids. V lost 4 bases and J lost 0, with 14 bases in between. Germline CDR1 reads SGHRS; CDR2 reads YFSETQ. CDR3 region: CASSPTGPYSNQPQHF. In DNA, the CDR3 is TGCGCCAGCAGCCCTACAGGGCCGTATAGCAATCAGCCCCAGCATTTT.

The chain uses TRBV5-8 and TRBJ1-5; 7 positions match TRBD1. V lost 5 bases to trimming and J lost 2 bases; unmatched junction nucleotides: 1. The CDR3 is 13 residues long. Germline loops: CDR1 SGHTS, CDR2 YDEGEE. CDR3 coding DNA: TGTGCCAGCAGAGGGACAGGCAATCAGCCCCAGCATTTT. Translating gives CASRGTGNQPQHF. The whole variable domain, filled in from reference TRBV5-8 and TRBJ1-5, reads EAGVTQSPTHLIKTRGQQATLRCSPISGHTSVYWYQQALGLGLQFLLWYDEGEERNRGNFPPRFSGRQFPNYSSELNVNALELEDSALYLCASRGTGNQPQHFGDGTRLSIL.

The chain recombines TRBV30 with TRBJ2-5; 13 bases align to TRBD2. CDR3 length: 14 amino acids. In germline, CDR1 is GTSNPN, CDR2 SVGIG (reference sequence). V was clipped by 2 bases and J by 11 bases; unmatched bases: 8. The CDR3 is CAWSSGTSGAQQYF. CDR3 nucleotides: TGTGCCTGGAGTTCCGGGACTAGCGGGGCTCAGCAGTACTTC.

This clone has more than one count but fewer than ten. The chain links TRBV5-6 to TRBJ2-5, with D unresolved. Germline CDR1 SGHDT, CDR2 YYEEEE. This CDR3 has 13 amino acids. Trimming pared 4 bases from V and 1 base from J, leaving 8 bases between. CDR3 loop: CASSGGLQETQYF. The CDR3, as DNA: TGTGCCAGCAGCGGCGGTCTCCAAGAGACCCAGTACTTC. The variable domain in full, with the rest retrieved from reference TRBV5-6 and TRBJ2-5, is DAGVTQSPTHLIKTRGQQVTLRCSPKSGHDTVSWYQQALGQGPQFIFQYYEEEERQRGNFPDRFSGHQFPNYSSELNVNALLLGDSALYLCASSGGLQETQYFGPGTRLLVL.

This clone has only a few counts. The gene calls are TRBV19 and TRBJ1-1; TRBD1 matches 7 bases. CDR1 and CDR2 from the germline V gene are LNHDA and SQIVND (reference sequence). Trimming cost V 6 bases and J 4 bases; bases outside gene matches: 11. The CDR3 contains 15 residues. CDR3 in DNA: TGTGCCAGTAGCGGACAGGTAGCTGAGAGCACTGAAGCTTTCTTT. Translating gives CASSGQVAESTEAFF.

This clone was seen a handful of times. The chain is built from TRBV5-1 and TRBJ2-3; TRBD2 matches 7 bases. Trimming at V came to 0 bases and at J to 2 bases, leaving 9 bases not matched to a gene. The germline gives CDR1 SGHRS, CDR2 YFSETQ. This CDR3 has 17 residues. CDR3 nucleotides: TGCGCCAGCAGCTTGGTACCACGGGGGGACTCCACAGATACGCAGTATTTT. This sequence encodes CASSLVPRGDSTDTQYF.

The rearrangement links TRBV5-4 to TRBJ2-7; TRBD1 matches 7 bases. The germline V gene encodes CDR1 SGHNT and CDR2 YYREEE (reference sequence). J lost 6 bases, V lost 2 bases, and 5 bases had no gene match. This CDR3 comprises 13 residues. CDR3 sequence: CASSLQGSREQYF. As DNA, the CDR3 is TGTGCCAGCAGCTTACAGGGGTCGCGCGAGCAGTACTTC.

In this sample, this clone is medium-sized. The chain has TRBV7-4 and TRBJ1-4, with D uncertain. Germline loops: CDR1 SGHVT, CDR2 SQSDAQ. This CDR3 has 16 amino acids. Trimming took off 5 bases at V and 1 base at J, with 14 bases between the two ends. In nucleotides, the CDR3 is TGTGCCAGCAGCGCCGTGGCCTTCCGAACTAATGAAAAACTGTTTTTT. Translating it yields CASSAVAFRTNEKLFF.

This clone was detected only a few times. The chain uses TRBV5-1 and TRBJ2-1, with D possibly matching TRBD2 (5 bases). The V gene lost 0 bases and the J gene lost 7 bases, with 11 bases spanning the gap. The germline V gene encodes CDR1 SGHRS and CDR2 YFSETQ. The CDR3 spans 14 residues. The CDR3 is CASSLGGPSNEQFF. CDR3 DNA sequence: TGCGCCAGCAGCTTGGGAGGGCCAAGTAATGAGCAGTTCTTC.

This chain joins TRBV4-3 and TRBJ1-2; 10 nucleotides agree with TRBD1. Trimming cost V 0 bases and J 3 bases; bases outside gene matches: 7. The CDR3 spans 17 residues. Germline V CDR1 and CDR2: LGHNA, YSLEER. In DNA form, the CDR3 reads TGCGCCAGCAGCCAAGATTTGCAAGGGACAGGGGACTATGGCTACACCTTC. It yields the protein CASSQDLQGTGDYGYTF.

The chain has TRBV27 and TRBJ1-4; TRBD1 is a possible D gene (6 bases). Germline CDR1 and CDR2: MNHEY and SMNVEV (reference sequence). CDR3 length: 15 residues. V lost 9 bases and J lost 5, with 19 bases in between. CDR3 region: CASRVSTGQNEKLFF. Here the CDR3 DNA reads TGTGCCAGTCGGGTCTCGACAGGACAAAATGAAAAACTGTTTTTT.

The rearrangement joins TRBV11-3 to TRBJ2-3, with TRBD2 identical over 8 bases. This CDR3 contains 16 residues. Germline V lookup: CDR1 SGHNT, CDR2 YENEEA. After removal of 1 base from V and 5 bases from J, the junction contained 8 bases not matched to a gene. CDR3 amino acids: CASSLGSAGGKDTQYF. CDR3 in DNA: TGTGCCAGCAGCTTAGGTAGTGCGGGAGGTAAAGATACGCAGTATTTT.

This rearrangement joins TRBV7-2 to TRBJ1-2; 10 nucleotides align to TRBD1. Looked up from germline, CDR1 is SGHTA and CDR2 is FQGNSA. The CDR3 contains 14 residues. V lost 0 bases and J lost 7; bases outside the gene matches: 2. The chain's CDR3 is CASSLATGGVGYTF. The CDR3 coding sequence is TGTGCCAGCAGCTTAGCGACAGGGGGCGTTGGCTACACCTTC.

A few counts support this clone. CDR3 protein: CASSGTSGGAGELFF. The CDR3 coding sequence is TGTGCCAGCAGCGGAACTAGCGGGGGGGCCGGGGAGCTGTTTTTT. V is TRBV7-6 and J is TRBJ2-2; 13 positions match TRBD2. From germline, CDR1 is SGHVS and CDR2 FNYEAQ. The CDR3 is 15 amino acids. V gave up 5 bases and J gave up 6 bases; unmatched junction bases: 3.

This clone has just a few counts. The CDR3, as DNA: TGTGCCAGCAGCTTTAGCGGGAGCGGGGAATACAATGAGCAGTTCTTC. This encodes CASSFSGSGEYNEQFF. The chain uses TRBV11-3 and TRBJ2-1; 9 bases are shared with TRBD2. The CDR3 contains 16 residues. V dropped 3 bases and J dropped 4; count of bases not matched to a gene: 7. Looked up from germline, CDR1 is SGHNT and CDR2 is YENEEA.

The chain is built from TRBV19 and TRBJ2-1; 9 nucleotides agree with TRBD2. The CDR3 contains 12 residues. Trimming removed 3 bases from V and 12 bases from J; junction bases left unmatched: 3. The V gene's germline CDR1 is LNHDA and CDR2 SQIVND (reference sequence). Here the CDR3 reads CASSMQREAQFF. CDR3 nucleotides: TGTGCCAGTAGTATGCAGCGGGAGGCGCAGTTCTTC.

The chain is built from TRBV18 and TRBJ2-1; D possibly corresponds to TRBD1 (6 bases). V dropped 3 bases and J dropped 6 bases, with 15 bases sitting between them. The CDR3 covers 15 residues. Germline V gives CDR1 KGHSH, CDR2 LQKENI. The CDR3 loop is CASSPAGTTANEQFF. In nucleotides, the CDR3 is TGTGCCAGCTCACCCGCCGGGACAACCGCCAATGAGCAGTTCTTC.